The 25 T cell receptor beta chains in this list originate from one sample, sequenced in a study of Ad26.COV2.S vaccination and SARS-CoV-2 variants listed by TCRdb under 2021. The sample's treatment or condition label, in plain terms: around 19 received Ad26.COV2.S at low or high dose, single or two shots; 5 received placebo; per-sample allocation not given. Repertoires of vaccine and placebo recipients were sequenced from samples collected on day 63 after the first injection. Library generation was performed with the immunoSEQ multiplex PCR assay. TCRdb provides this immuneACCESS table in a form limited to in-frame rearrangements. Some clones are lacking; in checked studies, under half of them reflect an unresolved V gene, and why the rest are absent is not known. The sample table lists roughly 400,000 clones, 75% to 90% of them with a count of one. Under 2% of the sample is in the top ten clones.

The material was peripheral blood, obtained in a trial of Ad26.COV2.S vaccine versus placebo. These receptors were collected from a person between 18 and 65 years old who received the Ad26.COV2.S COVID-19 vaccine or a placebo.

The rearrangement joins TRBV11-3 to TRBJ1-1; D remains ambiguous. CDR3 size: 14 residues. V shed 1 base and J shed 2 bases, with 8 bases lying between them. Per germline, CDR1 SGHNT and CDR2 YENEEA. The CDR3 DNA sequence: TGTGCCAGCAGCTTAGGTGGCAGAAACACTGAAGCTTTCTTT. It specifies CASSLGGRNTEAFF.

CDR3 residues: CASSYSQGMNTEAFF. The CDR3 DNA reads TGTGCCAGCAGTTACTCGCAGGGGATGAACACTGAAGCTTTCTTT. The chain links TRBV6-5 to TRBJ1-1; a possible D gene is TRBD1 (6 bases). Trimming left V 0 bases short and J 0 bases short, with 8 bases between. This CDR3 is built from 15 residues. Germline assignment: CDR1 MNHEY and CDR2 SVGAGI.

The chain has TRBV6-5 and TRBJ2-5, with 7 bases that match TRBD2. Germline CDR1 and CDR2: MNHEY and SVGAGI. V lost 6 bases and J lost 1; bases outside the gene matches: 8. The CDR3 is 15 residues long. In nucleotides, the CDR3 is TGTGCCAGCAGCAGAGGGGCTAGCGGCCAAGAGACCCAGTACTTC. Translation gives CASSRGASGQETQYF.

The rearrangement joins TRBV7-2 to TRBJ2-7, with TRBD1 matching 9 bases. In germline, CDR1 is SGHTA, CDR2 FQGNSA. The CDR3 runs 13 residues. V lost 6 bases, J lost 3 bases, and 3 bases stayed unmatched. CDR3 nucleotide sequence: TGTGCCAGCAGGCGGACAGGGGACTACGAGCAGTACTTC. The encoded protein is CASRRTGDYEQYF.

This rearrangement joins TRBV29-1 to TRBJ2-1; D is unclear. Germline V gene data show CDR1 as SQVTM and CDR2 as ANQGSEA. The CDR3 has 11 residues. CDR3 bases: TGCACCTATAGGGTTTGGAATGAGCAGTTCTTC. Amino acid sequence: CTYRVWNEQFF.

The chain is built from TRBV5-1 and TRBJ2-3, with D possibly being TRBD2 (6 bases). The CDR3 is 15 residues long. Per germline, CDR1 SGHRS and CDR2 YFSETQ. The V gene lost 3 bases and the J gene lost 0 bases, with 11 bases spanning the gap. The CDR3 is CASSWIAESTDTQYF. As DNA, the CDR3 is TGCGCCAGCAGCTGGATAGCGGAAAGCACAGATACGCAGTATTTT. Full variable domain (outside the CDR3, taken from reference TRBV5-1 and TRBJ2-3): KAGVTQTPRYLIKTRGQQVTLSCSPISGHRSVSWYQQTPGQGLQFLFEYFSETQRNKGNFPGRFSGRQFSNSRSEMNVSTLELGDSALYLCASSWIAESTDTQYFGPGTRLTVL.

This clone was recorded only once. This rearrangement joins TRBV12-3 or TRBV12-4 to TRBJ2-7; D gene uncertain. V lost 3 bases and J 6 bases, leaving 9 bases between the germline ends. The CDR3 runs to 12 residues. CDR3 protein: CASSFEGGEQYF. CDR3 coding DNA: TGTGCCAGCAGTTTCGAAGGTGGCGAGCAGTACTTC.

The CDR3 DNA is TGCAGTGCTAGATTTCAAGAGACCCAGTACTTC. Translated: CSARFQETQYF. The chain joins TRBV20-1 to TRBJ2-5; D remains unclear. CDR3 length: 11 residues. Germline values: CDR1 DFQATT, CDR2 SNEGSKA (reference sequence). Trimming pared 2 bases from V and 2 bases from J, leaving 3 bases between.

The chain has TRBV19 and TRBJ1-4; 7 positions agree with TRBD1. There are 15 residues in the CDR3. Germline CDR1 and CDR2: LNHDA and SQIVND (reference sequence). V lost 5 bases and J lost 3; bases outside the gene matches: 6. The CDR3 DNA is TGTGCCAGTAGTTCCTACAGGGGACCTAATGAAAAACTGTTTTTT. This gives the protein CASSSYRGPNEKLFF.

The chain has TRBV9 and TRBJ2-7; D perhaps matches TRBD2 (5 bases). The CDR3 contains 15 residues. V lost 0 bases and J lost 1, with 11 bases in between. The V gene's germline CDR1 is SGDLS and CDR2 YYNGEE. The CDR3 nucleotides read TGTGCCAGCAGCGTAGCGGCTAGCCGGTCCTACGAGCAGTACTTC. Its protein is CASSVAASRSYEQYF.

This clone was found a few times. The rearrangement uses TRBV4-3 and TRBJ2-3; 9 nucleotides line up with TRBD1. This CDR3 contains 15 residues. The V gene end was trimmed by 4 bases and the J gene end by 4 bases; junction bases not matched to a gene: 6. The germline V gene encodes CDR1 LGHNA and CDR2 YSLEER. The DNA of the CDR3 is TGCGCCAGCAGCCCGGACAGGGGCCAAGCAGATACGCAGTATTTT. Amino acid sequence: CASSPDRGQADTQYF.

The chain uses TRBV30 and TRBJ1-5; no firm D call. The CDR3 runs 14 residues. The V and J ends lost 0 bases and 3 bases respectively, with 9 bases between them. CDR1 is GTSNPN, CDR2 SVGIG, per germline (reference sequence). DNA of the CDR3: TGTGCCTGGAGTGTGGGCGGACTCAATCAGCCCCAGCATTTT. Protein sequence: CAWSVGGLNQPQHF. Using reference TRBV30 and TRBJ1-5 for the parts outside the CDR3, the full variable domain is SQTIHQWPATLVQPVGSPLSLECTVEGTSNPNLYWYRQAAGRGLQLLFYSVGIGQISSEVPQNLSASRPQDRQFILSSKKLLLSDSGFYLCAWSVGGLNQPQHFGDGTRLSIL.

The chain couples TRBV11-2 to TRBJ1-6; TRBD1 is a possible D gene (6 bases). Germline CDR1 reads SGHAT; CDR2 reads FQNNGV. The CDR3 extends over 13 amino acids. Trimming took off 8 bases at V and 7 bases at J, with 12 bases between the two ends. CDR3 protein: CASSPDRNSPLHF. The CDR3 coding sequence is TGTGCCAGCTCCCCGGACAGAAATTCACCCCTCCACTTT.

The V gene is TRBV6-6, the J gene TRBJ1-3, with 7 nucleotides matching TRBD1. The CDR3 covers 17 residues. V lost 6 bases, J lost 0 bases, and 11 bases stayed unmatched. Germline V CDR1 and CDR2: MNHNY, SVGAGI (reference sequence). DNA for the CDR3: TGTGCCAGCAGGCGAGACAGGGCTCGTCGCTCTGGAAACACCATATATTTT. It specifies CASRRDRARRSGNTIYF.

This chain links TRBV19 with TRBJ1-6; the match to TRBD1 covers 10 bases. Per germline, CDR1 LNHDA and CDR2 SQIVND (reference sequence). The J segment lost 9 bases and the V segment lost 5 bases, leaving 1 base of the junction unmatched. The CDR3 contains 13 residues. The CDR3 DNA sequence: TGTGCCAGTAGTGACAGGGGGCTTTCACCCCTCCACTTT. This translates into CASSDRGLSPLHF. The full variable domain, with the rest looked up from reference TRBV19 and TRBJ1-6, is DGGITQSPKYLFRKEGQNVTLSCEQNLNHDAMYWYRQDPGQGLRLIYYSQIVNDFQKGDIAEGYSVSREKKESFPLTVTSAQKNPTAFYLCASSDRGLSPLHFGNGTRLTVT.

V and J are TRBV4-1 and TRBJ2-3; TRBD2 might be the D (6 bases). The germline CDR1 and CDR2 sequences are MGHRA and YSYEKL. This CDR3 comprises 18 residues. V was cut by 0 bases and J by 0 bases, with 16 bases left in between. In nucleotides, the CDR3 is TGCGCCAGCAGCCAAGATAAGGGAGGACTAACTAGCACAGATACGCAGTATTTT. Protein sequence: CASSQDKGGLTSTDTQYF.

This chain uses TRBV28 with TRBJ2-3, with D hard to call. V lost 4 bases to trimming and J lost 7 bases, with 6 bases between them. This CDR3 is 11 amino acids long. Germline V gives CDR1 MDHEN, CDR2 SYDVKM. The CDR3 loop is CASSSLHTQYF. The DNA for the CDR3 is TGTGCCAGCAGTTCTCTACATACGCAGTATTTT.

This rearrangement joins TRBV5-1 to TRBJ2-5; the match to TRBD2 covers 7 bases. Germline V CDR1 and CDR2: SGHRS, YFSETQ. This CDR3 comprises 20 residues. The trim removed 6 bases at V and 5 bases at J, leaving 28 bases unmatched. This CDR3 reads CASNLGPGGRRVLNLETQYF. In nucleotides, the CDR3 is TGCGCCAGCAACTTAGGCCCTGGCGGGAGACGGGTACTTAATCTGGAGACCCAGTACTTC.

The J gene is TRBJ2-4, the V gene TRBV15; D is uncertain. The CDR3 contains 14 residues. V lost 5 bases, J lost 7 bases, and 15 bases lay in between. Germline-derived CDR1 and CDR2 are LNHNV and YYDKDF (reference sequence). CDR3 coding DNA: TGTGCCACCAGCCATGGTGGTCTTGGGAACATTCAGTACTTC. It yields the protein CATSHGGLGNIQYF.

This chain links TRBV5-1 with TRBJ2-7, with D tentatively TRBD2 (5 bases). The CDR3 spans 16 residues. Germline CDR1 is SGHRS and CDR2 is YFSETQ. Between the trimmed V and J ends, which lost 0 bases and 5 bases, there was a span of 18 bases. In DNA form, the CDR3 reads TGCGCCAGCAGCTTGGATGTGGGGAGCCCAAGGCACGAGCAGTACTTC. It translates to CASSLDVGSPRHEQYF.

V usage is TRBV7-6 and J usage is TRBJ2-3; D gene ambiguous. The germline V gene encodes CDR1 SGHVS and CDR2 FNYEAQ. With 1 base removed from V and 0 bases from J, the gap between germline ends came to 5 bases. The CDR3 covers 14 residues. CDR3 nucleotides: TGTGCCAGCAGCTTAGGTGCTAGCACAGATACGCAGTATTTT. Amino acid sequence: CASSLGASTDTQYF.

This chain connects TRBV5-6 to TRBJ1-5, with a weak D call TRBD1 (6 bases). V was trimmed by 2 bases and J by 5 bases, leaving 11 bases between them. This CDR3 spans 14 amino acids. Germline loops: CDR1 SGHDT, CDR2 YYEEEE. DNA for the CDR3: TGTGCCAGCAGCTTTTCAGGGGAGGATCAGCCCCAGCATTTT. This translates into CASSFSGEDQPQHF.

This clone showed up just a few times. The gene calls are TRBV7-9 and TRBJ1-1, with D unclear. Germline CDR1 reads SEHNR; CDR2 reads FQNEAQ (reference sequence). V was pared by 5 bases and J by 9 bases, with 10 bases between. The CDR3 is 11 amino acids. The CDR3: CASSPTSQAFF. The CDR3 DNA follows: TGTGCCAGCAGCCCTACATCGCAAGCTTTCTTT.

The rearrangement links TRBV3-1 (or the pseudogene TRBV3-2) to TRBJ2-1; 7 positions match TRBD2. Germline assignment: CDR1 LGHDT and CDR2 YNNKEL (reference sequence). Trimming at V came to 1 base and at J to 14 bases, leaving 14 bases not matched to a gene. The CDR3 is 15 residues long. The CDR3 DNA reads TGTGCCAGCAGCCAAGTCGGCCTAGCGAGCGGGGCAAAGTTCTTC. It encodes CASSQVGLASGAKFF.

The chain joins TRBV11-2 to TRBJ1-2, with 9 positions matching TRBD1. The CDR3 loop spans 16 amino acids. Trimming cost V 1 base and J 6 bases; bases outside gene matches: 9. Looked up from germline, CDR1 is SGHAT and CDR2 is FQNNGV. The CDR3 DNA follows: TGTGCCAGCAGCTTAGTACAGGGGGCCCGGAGGGATGGCTACACCTTC. As protein: CASSLVQGARRDGYTF.